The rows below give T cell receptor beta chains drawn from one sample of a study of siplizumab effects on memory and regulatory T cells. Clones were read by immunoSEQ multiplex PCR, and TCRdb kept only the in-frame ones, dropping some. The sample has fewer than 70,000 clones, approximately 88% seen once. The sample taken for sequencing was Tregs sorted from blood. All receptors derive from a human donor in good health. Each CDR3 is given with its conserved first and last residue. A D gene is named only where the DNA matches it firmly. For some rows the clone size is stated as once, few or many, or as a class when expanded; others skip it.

cdr3_nt: TGTGCCAGCAGCTCTACAGGGGGCTCGTACGAGCAGTACTTC; cdr3_aa: CASSSTGGSYEQYF; clone_size: NA; d_call: TRBD1; v_call: TRBV5-4; j_call: TRBJ2-7
cdr3_nt: TGTGCCAGCAGCTTAGGGGGGACCAAACTATCAGATACGCAGTATTTT; cdr3_aa: CASSLGGTKLSDTQYF; clone_size: NA; d_call: NA; v_call: TRBV7-2; j_call: TRBJ2-3
cdr3_nt: TGTGCTAGCAGCCCAGGGGCGGGCGGGAGTTTGTCCAATGAGCAGTTCTTC; cdr3_aa: CASSPGAGGSLSNEQFF; clone_size: NA; d_call: NA; v_call: TRBV7-7; j_call: TRBJ2-1
cdr3_nt: TGTGCCAGCGGATTTACAGGGATTGAAGCTTTCTTT; cdr3_aa: CASGFTGIEAFF; clone_size: NA; d_call: NA; v_call: TRBV5-4; j_call: TRBJ1-1
cdr3_nt: TGTGCCACCACCCTTGGGAGGACTGAAGCTTTCTTT; cdr3_aa: CATTLGRTEAFF; clone_size: NA; d_call: NA; v_call: TRBV6-6; j_call: TRBJ1-1
cdr3_nt: TGTGCCAGCAGTTTAAAAGGAGACTCCTACAATGAGCAGTTCTTC; cdr3_aa: CASSLKGDSYNEQFF; clone_size: NA; d_call: NA; v_call: TRBV27; j_call: TRBJ2-1
cdr3_nt: TGTGCCAGCAGTCCAAGACCTGGGACAGGGAGAAACACCATATATTTT; cdr3_aa: CASSPRPGTGRNTIYF; clone_size: NA; d_call: TRBD1; v_call: TRBV27; j_call: TRBJ1-3
cdr3_nt: TGCGCCAGCAACCGGGAAGACAATGAGCAGTTCTTC; cdr3_aa: CASNREDNEQFF; clone_size: NA; d_call: NA; v_call: TRBV5-1; j_call: TRBJ2-1
cdr3_nt: TGCGCCAGCAGCTCGCTAGCGGGAGCCCGAGAGACCCAGTACTTC; cdr3_aa: CASSSLAGARETQYF; clone_size: NA; d_call: TRBD2; v_call: TRBV5-1; j_call: TRBJ2-5
cdr3_nt: TGCAGCGTCCGGCCCTCTAGAGAGACCCAGTACTTC; cdr3_aa: CSVRPSRETQYF; clone_size: NA; d_call: NA; v_call: TRBV29-1; j_call: TRBJ2-5
cdr3_nt: TGTGCCAGCAGCACCGATGGACAGCCTGGAAACACCATATATTTT; cdr3_aa: CASSTDGQPGNTIYF; clone_size: NA; d_call: NA; v_call: TRBV5-4; j_call: TRBJ1-3
cdr3_nt: TGTGCCAACGGACAGGGTGGTACGCAGTATTTT; cdr3_aa: CANGQGGTQYF; clone_size: once; d_call: TRBD1; v_call: TRBV6-1; j_call: TRBJ2-3
cdr3_nt: TGCGCCAGCAGCCAAGAAGGGTGGGACAGGAACTATGGCTACACCTTC; cdr3_aa: CASSQEGWDRNYGYTF; clone_size: NA; d_call: TRBD1; v_call: TRBV4-1; j_call: TRBJ1-2